Shown below are 20 T cell receptor beta chains from a single sample sequenced in a study of cytomegalovirus exposure and HLA in healthy donors. This PCR relied on a set of 60 Vbeta primers and 13 Jbeta primers. Here immunoSEQ multiplex PCR was the method, and the copy in TCRdb shows in-frame clones only, minus some. This table holds 80,000 to 100,000 clones, 70% to 75% found once. Sequencing was carried out using PBMCs. Source of these receptors: a woman aged 18-35 years in good health and CMV-seropositive.

The rearrangement uses TRBV7-3 and TRBJ2-2, with 12 bases that match TRBD2. Germline loops: CDR1 SGHTA, CDR2 FQGTGA. V shed 5 bases, J shed 8 bases, and the junction held 9 bases outside the gene matches. The CDR3 covers 16 residues. The CDR3 nucleotides read TGTGCCAGCAGCGCAAACCTAGCGGGGGGGCAGGGGGAGCTGTTTTTT. Its protein product is CASSANLAGGQGELFF. The whole variable domain, filled in from reference TRBV7-3 and TRBJ2-2, reads GAGVSQTPSNKVTEKGKYVELRCDPISGHTALYWYRQSLGQGPEFLIYFQGTGAADDSGLPNDRFFAVRPEGSVSTLKIQRTERGDSAVYLCASSANLAGGQGELFFGEGSRLTVL.

This CDR3 reads CASSGGDRGQETQYF. The CDR3 DNA follows: TGTGCCAGCAGTGGAGGAGACAGGGGCCAAGAGACCCAGTACTTC. The chain combines TRBV2 with TRBJ2-5, with TRBD1 identical over 8 bases. Germline lookup yields CDR1 SNHLY and CDR2 FYNNEI. CDR3 length: 15 amino acids. The J segment lost 1 base and the V segment lost 4 bases, leaving 5 bases of the junction unmatched.

This chain uses TRBV7-9 with TRBJ1-3, with TRBD1 matching over 7 bases. This CDR3 is built from 14 residues. The J segment lost 7 bases and the V segment lost 4 bases, leaving 7 bases of the junction unmatched. Germline assignment: CDR1 SEHNR and CDR2 FQNEAQ (reference sequence). The chain's CDR3 is CASSSGRQGNTIYF. CDR3 sequence (DNA): TGTGCCAGCAGCTCTGGGAGACAGGGTAACACCATATATTTT.

The chain links TRBV28 to TRBJ2-1, with D perhaps TRBD1 (6 bases). Germline-derived CDR1 and CDR2 are MDHEN and SYDVKM. The CDR3 length is 15 residues. V dropped 7 bases and J dropped 2 bases, with 15 bases sitting between them. This CDR3 reads CASNTGTPTYNEQFF. Written as DNA, the CDR3 is TGTGCCAGCAATACCGGGACACCGACCTACAATGAGCAGTTCTTC.

With respect to this clone: Relative to the germline gene, one junction end is altered; a read error may explain this. The chain links TRBV7-9 to TRBJ2-7; TRBD2 matches 10 bases. The germline V gene has CDR1 SEHNR and CDR2 FQNEAQ (reference sequence). The CDR3 is 15 residues long. CDR3 in DNA: TGTTCCAGCAGCTTCCAGACTAGCGGGTCCGACGAGCAGTACTTC. Its translation: CSSSFQTSGSDEQYF.

The chain is built from TRBV28 and TRBJ2-1; D is unclear. Trimming removed 2 bases from V and 9 bases from J, with 5 bases in between. Germline V gene lookup returns CDR1 MDHEN and CDR2 SYDVKM. The CDR3 length is 11 residues. The CDR3 DNA is TGTGCCAGCAGTTTAAGAGTTGAGCAGTTCTTC. Translation gives CASSLRVEQFF.

The V and J genes are TRBV9 and TRBJ1-2; D remains unclear. The length of the CDR3 is 15 residues. Trimming removed 0 bases from V and 3 bases from J, with 12 bases in between. Germline V gene lookup returns CDR1 SGDLS and CDR2 YYNGEE. The CDR3 sequence: CASSVGGGLDYGYTF. The DNA of the CDR3 is TGTGCCAGCAGCGTAGGAGGTGGCCTGGACTATGGCTACACCTTC.

This rearrangement joins TRBV9 to TRBJ2-7; perhaps TRBD2 as D (6 bases). Looked up from germline, CDR1 is SGDLS and CDR2 is YYNGEE. Trimming took off 3 bases at V and 0 bases at J, with 16 bases between the two ends. The CDR3 spans 16 residues. The CDR3 reads CASSAGTGALSYEQYF. As DNA, the CDR3 is TGTGCCAGCAGCGCCGGAACGGGAGCCCTCTCCTACGAGCAGTACTTC.

The V gene is TRBV28, the J gene TRBJ2-7; 9 positions match TRBD1. V shed 6 bases and J 4 bases; nucleotides not matched to a gene: 10. This CDR3 region has 15 residues. Germline CDR1 MDHEN, CDR2 SYDVKM. The CDR3 region is CASSPRGTGKYEQYF. The CDR3 DNA follows: TGTGCCAGCAGCCCCCGTGGGACAGGGAAGTACGAGCAGTACTTC.

This chain uses TRBV11-3 with TRBJ1-1; possibly TRBD1 for D (6 bases). Germline V gives CDR1 SGHNT, CDR2 YENEEA. The CDR3 runs 16 residues. V shed 5 bases and J shed 3 bases, with 19 bases lying between them. CDR3 protein: CASSRGQPRWDTEAFF. CDR3 coding DNA: TGTGCCAGCAGCCGAGGACAGCCCCGATGGGACACTGAAGCTTTCTTT.

There are a few counts of this clone. This chain uses TRBV18 with TRBJ1-2; 7 bases align to TRBD1. Germline values: CDR1 KGHSH, CDR2 LQKENI. V was pared by 6 bases and J by 2 bases, with 3 bases of the junction left unmatched. The CDR3 is 13 residues long. The CDR3 sequence is CASSGDRNYGYTF. The CDR3 coding sequence is TGTGCCAGCTCCGGGGACAGAAACTATGGCTACACCTTC. Full variable domain (rest looked up from reference TRBV18 and TRBJ1-2): NAGVMQNPRHLVRRRGQEARLRCSPMKGHSHVYWYRQLPEEGLKFMVYLQKENIIDESGMPKERFSAEFPKEGPSILRIQQVVRGDSAAYFCASSGDRNYGYTFGSGTRLTVV.

The V and J genes are TRBV19 and TRBJ1-6; TRBD1 aligns across 7 bases. V lost 9 bases to trimming and J lost 7 bases; unmatched junction nucleotides: 12. Germline lookup yields CDR1 LNHDA and CDR2 SQIVND (reference sequence). This CDR3 comprises 15 residues. CDR3 bases: TGTGCCAGCTCGATAGACGGGACAGCGAATTCACCCCTCCACTTT. Translated, it gives CASSIDGTANSPLHF. The complete variable domain, with remaining parts taken from reference TRBV19 and TRBJ1-6, reads DGGITQSPKYLFRKEGQNVTLSCEQNLNHDAMYWYRQDPGQGLRLIYYSQIVNDFQKGDIAEGYSVSREKKESFPLTVTSAQKNPTAFYLCASSIDGTANSPLHFGNGTRLTVT.

V is TRBV11-2 and J is TRBJ2-5; D is ambiguous. From germline, CDR1 is SGHAT and CDR2 FQNNGV. Trimming shortened V by 5 bases and J by 7 bases, and 14 bases separated the two germline ends. This CDR3 region has 13 residues. This CDR3 is CASSRTPLGTQYF. The CDR3 nucleotides are TGTGCCAGCAGCCGCACTCCGCTAGGGACCCAGTACTTC.

This chain uses TRBV6-6 with TRBJ2-7; 7 bases map to TRBD2. The CDR3 contains 13 residues. The germline CDR1 and CDR2 sequences are MNHNY and SVGAGI (reference sequence). Losses at the gene ends were 5 bases for V and 6 bases for J; bases not matched to a gene: 7. CDR3: CASSRGPGGEQYF. The CDR3 nucleotides are TGTGCCAGCAGTCGTGGACCGGGGGGCGAGCAGTACTTC.

CDR3 DNA: TGTGCCAGCAGCTCGAAAGGGGTCACCGGGGAGCTGTTTTTT. Its protein product is CASSSKGVTGELFF. The J gene is TRBJ2-2, the V gene TRBV7-9, with D tentatively TRBD1 (5 bases). CDR3 length: 14 residues. Germline CDR1 is SEHNR and CDR2 is FQNEAQ (reference sequence). Trimming cost V 4 bases and J 4 bases, with 10 bases left between them.

V usage is TRBV21-1 and J usage is TRBJ1-2. TRBV21-1 is deemed a pseudogene. This CDR3 comprises 14 residues. The CDR3 bases are TGTGCCAGCAGCAGCCGGGACTGGGAAACGGGCTACACCTTC. It specifies CASSSRDWETGYTF.

V and J are TRBV4-2 and TRBJ1-3; D remains ambiguous. V lost 3 bases, J lost 0 bases, and 12 bases lay in between. Germline-derived CDR1 and CDR2 are LGHNA and YNFKEQ. This CDR3 contains 16 residues. CDR3 sequence reads: CASSHRRGASGNTIYF. As DNA, the CDR3 is TGTGCCAGCAGCCACCGCCGGGGAGCCTCTGGAAACACCATATATTTT.

V usage is TRBV30 and J usage is TRBJ1-2, with D perhaps TRBD1 (5 bases). CDR3 length: 13 amino acids. Trimming removed 3 bases at V and 0 bases at J, with 8 bases between. Germline V gene lookup returns CDR1 GTSNPN and CDR2 SVGIG (reference sequence). The CDR3 coding sequence is TGTGCCTGGAGAGACAGCTCTAACTATGGCTACACCTTC. Translating gives CAWRDSSNYGYTF.

This clone was observed once. The chain joins TRBV12-5 to TRBJ1-5; D not certain. The CDR3 length is 13 residues. Between the trimmed V and J ends, which lost 1 base and 5 bases, there was a span of 6 bases. Germline CDR1 and CDR2: LGHNT and FRNRAP. The CDR3 protein is CASGLGVDQPQHF. CDR3 nucleotides: TGTGCTAGTGGTTTGGGAGTGGATCAGCCCCAGCATTTT.

The rearrangement uses TRBV7-9 and TRBJ2-7; a possible D gene is TRBD2 (7 bases). Per germline, CDR1 SEHNR and CDR2 FQNEAQ (reference sequence). The V end was cut by 5 bases, the J end by 6 bases, with 14 bases between. This CDR3 has 13 amino acids. The CDR3 region is CASSPSGGLEQYF. The CDR3 nucleotides read TGTGCCAGCAGCCCATCCGGGGGGCTCGAGCAGTACTTC.